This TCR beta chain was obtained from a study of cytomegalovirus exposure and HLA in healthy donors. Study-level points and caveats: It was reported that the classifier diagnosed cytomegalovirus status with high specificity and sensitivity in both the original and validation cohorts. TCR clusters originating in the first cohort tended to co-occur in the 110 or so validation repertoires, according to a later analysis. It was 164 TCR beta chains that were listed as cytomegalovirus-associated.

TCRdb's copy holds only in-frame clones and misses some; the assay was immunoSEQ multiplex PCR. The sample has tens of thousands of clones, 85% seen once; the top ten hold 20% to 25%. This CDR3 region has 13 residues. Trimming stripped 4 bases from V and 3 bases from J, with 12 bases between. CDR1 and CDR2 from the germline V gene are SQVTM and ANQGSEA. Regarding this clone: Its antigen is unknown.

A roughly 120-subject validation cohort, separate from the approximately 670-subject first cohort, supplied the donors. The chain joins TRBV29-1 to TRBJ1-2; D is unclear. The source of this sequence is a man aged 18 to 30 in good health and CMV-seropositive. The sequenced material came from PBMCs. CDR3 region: CSVAGGLDYGYTF. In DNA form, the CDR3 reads TGCAGCGTTGCGGGAGGTCTCGACTATGGCTACACCTTC.